This TCR beta chain came from a study of blood T cell repertoires in COVID-19. Study summary: Researchers got acute and convalescent COVID-19 samples from the United States, Italy and Spain.

The germline V gene encodes CDR1 MDHEN and CDR2 SYDVKM. The length of the CDR3 is 14 residues. Trimming took 7 bases from V and 0 from J; bases not matched to a gene: 3. Original methodology: Counts of nucleated cells, estimated from reference gene primer amplification, were obtained. Profiling relied on immunoSEQ multiplex PCR, and the TCRdb table lists in-frame clones only, not all of them. V, J and clone size reflect that table, while D and trimming were determined from the DNA. The sample comprises 200,000 to 300,000 clones, around 87% of which are singletons, and about 2.5% rests with the top ten.

The genes are TRBV28 and TRBJ2-4; TRBD2 agrees at 7 bases. Sequenced material: peripheral blood. This clonotype was sampled from a woman aged 45-60 years with acute or convalescent COVID-19. Here the CDR3 reads CASTLAGAKNIQYF. CDR3 coding DNA: TGTGCCAGCACCTTAGCGGGAGCCAAAAACATTCAGTACTTC.